This TCR beta chain comes out of a study of T cell responses to AZD1222 COVID-19 vaccine. Study-wide results and limits: Nearly half of unique spike-specific TCRs reportedly avoided B.1.351 and B.1.1.7 mutated regions. The donor cohort was predominantly white British with a female majority, and clonal diversity may have been underestimated. Spike-specific TCR depth and breadth grew after two AZD1222 doses.

The study pooled second doses at about 4 or about 12 weeks. To note about this clone: Its antigen is undetermined.

Germline V gene lookup returns CDR1 LNHNV and CDR2 YYDKDF (reference sequence). This CDR3 contains 14 residues. The V gene end was trimmed by 8 bases and the J gene end by 4 bases; junction bases not matched to a gene: 11. This table comes from immunoSEQ multiplex PCR, and its TCRdb copy is limited to in-frame clones, with some not included. The sample holds roughly 110,000 clones, about nine tenths seen once. The gene calls are TRBV15 and TRBJ2-7; 7 positions agree with TRBD1. The material was peripheral blood, obtained 28 days after the second AZD1222 dose. This sequence originates from an adult who received the AZD1222 COVID-19 vaccine. The chain's CDR3 is CATRRQGQSYEQYF. The CDR3 DNA sequence: TGTGCCACCCGACGACAGGGTCAAAGTTACGAGCAGTACTTC.